One and the same sample provided the 26 T cell receptor beta chains below, sequenced in a study of post-analysis software for immune sequencing data. Study-level findings and limits: TRBV5-6, TRBV5-1 and TRBV20-1 belonged to a set of roughly five TRBV segments that were more frequent in patients than controls.

Researchers reported that TCR beta cDNA libraries carried unique molecular identifiers. MiXCR was run by TCRdb on the PCR reads, yielding one entry per CDR3 protein. The data contain roughly 200,000 distinct CDR3 sequences, roughly 30% of them seen just once; the ten biggest clones take up about 3.7%. For these receptors, no antigen is known. Sequences were obtained from blood. The receptor source for this set is a girl between 2 and 17 years old with multiple sclerosis.

A remark on this clonotype: Possible read error: a much larger clone is one base away. The chain uses TRBV7-8 and TRBJ2-7; D call uncertain. The CDR3 extends over 13 amino acids. The germline V gene has CDR1 SGHVS and CDR2 FQNEAQ. V shed 5 bases and J shed 8 bases, with 16 bases lying between them. The CDR3 sequence: CASSARSPTKQYF. The CDR3, as DNA: TGTGCCAGCAGCGCCCGGAGCCCCACCAAGCAGTACTTC. Combining the CDR3 with reference TRBV7-8 and TRBJ2-7 gives the whole variable domain GAGVSQSPRYKVAKRGQDVALRCDPISGHVSLFWYQQALGQGPEFLTYFQNEAQLDKSGLPSDRFFAERPEGSVSTLKIQRTQQEDSAVYLCASSARSPTKQYFGPGTRLTVT.

This clonotype came up once. J is TRBJ2-1 and V is TRBV5-1; 7 bases are shared with TRBD1. CDR3 length equals 13 residues. Germline CDR1 reads SGHRS; CDR2 reads YFSETQ. Unmatched junction bases numbered 5, after V lost 2 bases and J lost 9 bases. CDR3 coding DNA: TGCGCCAGCAGCTTTGTAGGGGGCATTGAGCAGTTCTTC. Translation gives CASSFVGGIEQFF.

This clonotype was detected many times. The V gene is TRBV6-1, the J gene TRBJ1-5; D is undetermined. The V end was cut by 2 bases, the J end by 0 bases, with 17 bases between. The CDR3 has 18 residues. Germline CDR1 is MNHNS and CDR2 is SASEGT. CDR3 sequence (DNA): TGTGCCAGCAGTGAATGGTTACAGACCACCGATAGCAATCAGCCCCAGCATTTT. Protein product: CASSEWLQTTDSNQPQHF.

The chain couples TRBV7-3 to TRBJ1-1; D call uncertain. The CDR3 is made up of 16 amino acids. V lost 2 bases to trimming and J lost 1 base, with 14 bases between them. Germline values: CDR1 SGHTA, CDR2 FQGTGA. The CDR3 DNA follows: TGTGCCAGCAGCTTACGGTCCGGAAGGGCGAACACTGAAGCTTTCTTT. Its translation: CASSLRSGRANTEAFF.

The chain recombines TRBV4-2 with TRBJ2-1, with 10 bases that match TRBD1. Germline-derived CDR1 and CDR2 are LGHNA and YNFKEQ. The V and J ends lost 0 bases and 8 bases, in that order; junction bases with no gene match: 4. This CDR3 has 15 residues. The CDR3 region has the DNA TGTGCCAGCAGCCAAGAAGGGACAGGGGAAGATGAGCAGTTCTTC. Encoded protein: CASSQEGTGEDEQFF.

This clonotype was observed many times. This chain uses TRBV7-9 with TRBJ2-1; 10 bases match TRBD1. The CDR3 totals 15 residues. Germline V gene lookup returns CDR1 SEHNR and CDR2 FQNEAQ (reference sequence). The junction had 5 bases not matched to a gene; V was cut back by 5 bases and J by 4 bases. CDR3 region: CASSVRTGGYNEQFF. For the CDR3, the DNA is TGTGCCAGCAGCGTACGGACAGGGGGATACAATGAGCAGTTCTTC.

This clonotype was detected ten times or more. V is TRBV2 and J is TRBJ2-7; maybe TRBD1 (6 bases). The CDR3 extends over 14 amino acids. V was clipped by 6 bases and J by 2 bases, with 14 bases between them. The V gene's germline CDR1 is SNHLY and CDR2 FYNNEI. CDR3 amino acids: CASRDDRFTYEQYF. Written as DNA, the CDR3 is TGTGCCAGCAGAGATGACAGGTTTACCTACGAGCAGTACTTC.

The chain uses TRBV29-1 and TRBJ2-2; D might be TRBD1 (7 bases). The CDR3 runs to 14 residues. The V end lost 3 bases, the J end lost 6 bases, and 14 bases lay between the germline ends. The germline gives CDR1 SQVTM, CDR2 ANQGSEA. Here the CDR3 reads CSVEPRGVAGELFF. The CDR3 bases are TGCAGCGTTGAGCCCAGGGGGGTCGCCGGGGAGCTGTTTTTT.

There are many counts of this clonotype. CDR3: CASSLGLAGVTQETQYF. The DNA of the CDR3 is TGTGCCAGCAGCTTGGGACTAGCGGGAGTGACACAAGAGACCCAGTACTTC. V and J are TRBV5-4 and TRBJ2-5, with 12 bases matching TRBD2. The CDR3 runs to 17 residues. Per the germline V gene, CDR1 is SGHNT and CDR2 is YYREEE (reference sequence). The J segment lost 2 bases and the V segment lost 0 bases, leaving 5 bases of the junction unmatched.

In regard to this clonotype: Being one base from a much bigger clone, this may be a read error. The chain links TRBV20-1 to TRBJ2-4; D is undetermined. Trimming took 2 bases from V and 3 from J, leaving 8 bases between them. The CDR3 consists of 13 residues. Germline lookup yields CDR1 DFQATT and CDR2 SNEGSKA (reference sequence). CDR3 nucleotides: TGCAGTGCTAGAACGGTAGACAAAAACATTCAGTACTTC. Translating gives CSARTVDKNIQYF.

In this sample, this clonotype turned up many times. The J gene is TRBJ2-7, the V gene TRBV5-1; the D is unclear. The ends were cut back, 2 bases at V and 0 bases at J, with 9 bases in the middle. There are 14 residues in the CDR3. Per germline, CDR1 SGHRS and CDR2 YFSETQ. The chain's CDR3 is CASSFGTASYEQYF. CDR3 coding DNA: TGCGCCAGCAGCTTTGGTACAGCCTCCTACGAGCAGTACTTC.

The chain employs TRBV15 and TRBJ2-4, with unresolved D. Trimming took off 4 bases at V and 0 bases at J, with 4 bases between the two ends. CDR1 is LNHNV and CDR2 is YYDKDF in the germline V gene (reference sequence). The CDR3 has 13 residues. The chain's CDR3 is CATSTGAKNIQYF. DNA of the CDR3: TGTGCCACCAGCACGGGAGCCAAAAACATTCAGTACTTC.

This chain joins TRBV6-1 and TRBJ1-5, with TRBD1 identical over 9 bases. The CDR3 totals 15 residues. Germline CDR1 and CDR2: MNHNS and SASEGT. The junction had 6 bases not matched to a gene; V was cut back by 4 bases and J by 5 bases. CDR3 loop: CASSAGTGRDQPQHF. As DNA, the CDR3 is TGTGCCAGCAGTGCTGGGACAGGGAGGGATCAGCCCCAGCATTTT.

This clonotype showed up many times. J is TRBJ2-1 and V is TRBV29-1; D unclear. CDR3 length: 12 amino acids. Germline V gives CDR1 SQVTM, CDR2 ANQGSEA. V gave up 7 bases and J gave up 5 bases, with 12 bases separating them. CDR3 loop: CSADPGDNEQFF. CDR3 coding DNA: TGCAGCGCCGACCCCGGAGACAATGAGCAGTTCTTC.

The sample holds many counts of this clonotype. The chain joins TRBV7-2 to TRBJ2-7, with 10 bases that match TRBD2. CDR3 length equals 13 residues. J gave up 6 bases and V 2 bases, and 1 base lay outside the gene matches. From germline, CDR1 is SGHTA and CDR2 FQGNSA. The CDR3 reads CASSLTSGAEQYF. The CDR3 DNA reads as TGTGCCAGCAGCTTAACTAGCGGGGCCGAGCAGTACTTC. The full variable domain, completed using reference TRBV7-2 and TRBJ2-7, is GAGVSQSPSNKVTEKGKDVELRCDPISGHTALYWYRQSLGQGLEFLIYFQGNSAPDKSGLPSDRFSAERTGGSVSTLTIQRTQQEDSAVYLCASSLTSGAEQYFGPGTRLTVT.

This rearrangement joins TRBV20-1 to TRBJ1-1; D gene unclear. The V end was cut by 2 bases, the J end by 4 bases, with 17 bases between. Germline lookup yields CDR1 DFQATT and CDR2 SNEGSKA (reference sequence). This CDR3 region has 15 residues. The CDR3 reads CSARSQTVMTTEAFF. The CDR3 nucleotides read TGCAGTGCTAGATCCCAGACTGTGATGACCACTGAAGCTTTCTTT.

This clonotype occurred many times. The J gene is TRBJ2-7, the V gene TRBV20-1, with TRBD1 matching over 12 bases. V lost 7 bases and J lost 6; bases outside the gene matches: 13. The V gene's germline CDR1 is DFQATT and CDR2 SNEGSKA (reference sequence). This CDR3 region has 15 residues. DNA of the CDR3: TGCAGTGGTCTTTCGGGACAGGGGGCATCAGGCGAGCAGTACTTC. Translating it yields CSGLSGQGASGEQYF.

Remarks on this clonotype: This may be a read error, as it is one base from a much larger clone. V usage is TRBV5-6 and J usage is TRBJ2-1, with D perhaps TRBD2 (6 bases). This CDR3 is 17 amino acids long. Looked up from germline, CDR1 is SGHDT and CDR2 is YYEEEE. CDR3 protein: CACSQMVQAGTYNEQFF. The CDR3 DNA is TGTGCCTGCAGCCAAATGGTCCAAGCGGGTACCTACAATGAGCAGTTCTTC.

The chain couples TRBV28 to TRBJ2-1, with 7 positions matching TRBD2. CDR1 is MDHEN and CDR2 is SYDVKM in the germline V gene. V was pared by 6 bases and J by 7 bases, with 9 bases of the junction left unmatched. The CDR3 spans 14 residues. The CDR3 loop is CASRPWGGSNEQFF. In DNA, the CDR3 is TGTGCCAGCAGGCCCTGGGGGGGTAGTAATGAGCAGTTCTTC.

V is TRBV30 and J is TRBJ2-3; no definite D call. This CDR3 contains 13 residues. Germline V lookup: CDR1 GTSNPN, CDR2 SVGIG (reference sequence). V was cut by 4 bases and J by 2 bases, with 10 bases left in between. The chain's CDR3 is CAWTVTATDTQYF. The CDR3 nucleotides read TGTGCCTGGACAGTCACCGCCACAGATACGCAGTATTTT.

This clonotype was detected only a few times. The chain uses TRBV28 and TRBJ2-7; 10 bases agree with TRBD2. Trimming at V came to 5 bases and at J to 2 bases, leaving 3 bases not matched to a gene. This CDR3 is 14 amino acids long. Germline loops: CDR1 MDHEN, CDR2 SYDVKM. The CDR3: CASSMGLAPYEQYF. The CDR3 DNA follows: TGTGCCAGCAGTATGGGACTAGCGCCCTACGAGCAGTACTTC.

This clonotype was observed many times. This sequence joins TRBV20-1 and TRBJ2-1, with D perhaps TRBD1 (6 bases). This CDR3 has 14 residues. The germline CDR1 and CDR2 sequences are DFQATT and SNEGSKA (reference sequence). V was shortened by 3 bases and J by 4 bases, with 13 bases between the two germline ends. The CDR3 sequence: CSASRTDGYNEQFF. The CDR3, as DNA: TGCAGTGCTAGTAGGACAGACGGATACAATGAGCAGTTCTTC.

This chain connects TRBV6-1 to TRBJ1-5; D unclear. The germline V gene encodes CDR1 MNHNS and CDR2 SASEGT. Trimming shortened V by 7 bases and J by 6 bases, and 19 bases separated the two germline ends. There are 15 residues in the CDR3. DNA for the CDR3: TGTGCCAGCATACGCCAGAGTAGTTCTGGTCAGCCCCAGCATTTT. As protein: CASIRQSSSGQPQHF.

The chain links TRBV13 to TRBJ2-5; 16 bases fit TRBD2. Trimming took 4 bases from V and 11 from J; bases not matched to a gene: 10. This CDR3 has 16 residues. The germline gives CDR1 PRHDT, CDR2 FYEKMQ (reference sequence). The DNA of the CDR3 is TGTGCCAGCAGCTCGGGACTAGCGGGAGGGCCGGGTGAGCAGTACTTC. It encodes CASSSGLAGGPGEQYF.

This clonotype was recorded at least ten times. The J gene is TRBJ2-1, the V gene TRBV28; D may be TRBD2 (6 bases). The germline CDR1 and CDR2 sequences are MDHEN and SYDVKM. CDR3 length: 15 amino acids. Trimming took 2 bases from V and 0 from J, leaving 8 bases between them. The CDR3 sequence: CASSLVGSSYNEQFF. Written as DNA, the CDR3 is TGTGCCAGCAGTTTAGTCGGGAGCTCCTACAATGAGCAGTTCTTC.

This clonotype has only a few counts. The CDR3 bases are TGTGCCACCAGAGGCTCAGCGGGAGCGAGAGATACGCAGTATTTT. Its protein is CATRGSAGARDTQYF. The chain employs TRBV15 and TRBJ2-3, with TRBD2 matching over 8 bases. The CDR3 consists of 15 residues. V lost 6 bases, J lost 5 bases, and 10 bases stayed unmatched. Germline CDR1 and CDR2: LNHNV and YYDKDF (reference sequence).